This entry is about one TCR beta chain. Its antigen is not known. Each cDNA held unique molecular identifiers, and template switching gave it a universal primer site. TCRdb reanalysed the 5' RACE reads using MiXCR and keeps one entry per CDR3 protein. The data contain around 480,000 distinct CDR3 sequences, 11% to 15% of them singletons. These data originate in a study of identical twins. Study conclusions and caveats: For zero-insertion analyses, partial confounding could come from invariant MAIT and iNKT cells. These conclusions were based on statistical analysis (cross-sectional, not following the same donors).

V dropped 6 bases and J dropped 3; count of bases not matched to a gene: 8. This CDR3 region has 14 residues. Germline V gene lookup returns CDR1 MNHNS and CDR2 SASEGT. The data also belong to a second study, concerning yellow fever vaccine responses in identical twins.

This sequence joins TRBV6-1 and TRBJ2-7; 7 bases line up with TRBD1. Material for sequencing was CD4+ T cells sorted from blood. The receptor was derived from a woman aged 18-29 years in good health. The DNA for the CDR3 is TGTGCCAGCAGGGACCTGGGACAGCTCTACGAGCAGTACTTC. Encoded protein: CASRDLGQLYEQYF.